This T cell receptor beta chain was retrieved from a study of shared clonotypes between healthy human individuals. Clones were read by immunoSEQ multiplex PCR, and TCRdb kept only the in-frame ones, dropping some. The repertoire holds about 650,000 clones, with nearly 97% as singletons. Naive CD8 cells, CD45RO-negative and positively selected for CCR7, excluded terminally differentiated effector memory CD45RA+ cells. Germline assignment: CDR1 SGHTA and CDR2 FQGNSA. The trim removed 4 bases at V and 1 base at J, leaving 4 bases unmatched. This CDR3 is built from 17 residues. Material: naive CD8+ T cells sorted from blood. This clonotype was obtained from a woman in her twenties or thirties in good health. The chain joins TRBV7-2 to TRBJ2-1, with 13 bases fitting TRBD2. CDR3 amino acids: CASSSGLAGYSYNEQFF. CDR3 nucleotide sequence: TGTGCCAGCAGCTCGGGACTAGCGGGATATTCCTACAATGAGCAGTTCTTC.